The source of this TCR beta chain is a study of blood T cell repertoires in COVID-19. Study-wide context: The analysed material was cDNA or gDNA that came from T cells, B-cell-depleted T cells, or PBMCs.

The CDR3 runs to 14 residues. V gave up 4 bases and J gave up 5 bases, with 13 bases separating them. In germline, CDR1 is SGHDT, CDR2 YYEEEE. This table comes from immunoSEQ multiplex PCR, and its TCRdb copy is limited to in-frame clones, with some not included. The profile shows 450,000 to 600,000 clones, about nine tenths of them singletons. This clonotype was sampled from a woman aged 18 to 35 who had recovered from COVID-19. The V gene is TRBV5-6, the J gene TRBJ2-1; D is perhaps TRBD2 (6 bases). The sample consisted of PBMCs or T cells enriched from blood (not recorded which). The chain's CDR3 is CASSVAGPNNEQFF. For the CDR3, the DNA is TGTGCCAGCAGCGTCGCGGGACCAAACAATGAGCAGTTCTTC.